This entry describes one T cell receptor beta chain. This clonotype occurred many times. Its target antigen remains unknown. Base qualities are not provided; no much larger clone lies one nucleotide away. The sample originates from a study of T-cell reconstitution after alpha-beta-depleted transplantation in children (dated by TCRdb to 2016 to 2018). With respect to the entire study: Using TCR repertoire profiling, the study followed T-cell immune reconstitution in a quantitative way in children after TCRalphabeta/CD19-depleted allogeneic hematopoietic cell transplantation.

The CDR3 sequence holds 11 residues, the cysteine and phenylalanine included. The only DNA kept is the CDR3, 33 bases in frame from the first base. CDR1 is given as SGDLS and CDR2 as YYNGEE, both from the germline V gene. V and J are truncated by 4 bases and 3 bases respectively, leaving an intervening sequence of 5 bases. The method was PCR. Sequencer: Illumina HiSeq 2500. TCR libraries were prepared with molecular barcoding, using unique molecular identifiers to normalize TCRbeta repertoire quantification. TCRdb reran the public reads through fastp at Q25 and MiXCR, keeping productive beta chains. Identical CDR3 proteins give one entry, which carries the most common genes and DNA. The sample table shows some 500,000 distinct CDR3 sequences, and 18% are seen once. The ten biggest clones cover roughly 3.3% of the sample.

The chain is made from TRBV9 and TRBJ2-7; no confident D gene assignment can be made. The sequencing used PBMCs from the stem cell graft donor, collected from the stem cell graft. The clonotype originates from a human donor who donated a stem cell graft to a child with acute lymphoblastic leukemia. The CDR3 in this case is CASSTGYEQYF. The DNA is TGTGCCAGCAGCACGGGCTACGAGCAGTACTTC.